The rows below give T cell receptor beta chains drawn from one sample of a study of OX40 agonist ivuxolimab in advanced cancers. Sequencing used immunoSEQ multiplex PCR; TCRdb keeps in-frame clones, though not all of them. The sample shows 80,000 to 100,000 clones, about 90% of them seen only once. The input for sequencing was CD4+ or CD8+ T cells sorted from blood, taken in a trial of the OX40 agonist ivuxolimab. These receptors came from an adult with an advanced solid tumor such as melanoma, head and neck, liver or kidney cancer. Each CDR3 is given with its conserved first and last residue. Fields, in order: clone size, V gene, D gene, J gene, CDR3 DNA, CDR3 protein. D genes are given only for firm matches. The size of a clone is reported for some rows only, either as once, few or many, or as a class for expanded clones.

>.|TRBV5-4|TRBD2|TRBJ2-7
TGTGCCAGCAGTTCCGCGGGGACTAGCGGCGAGGAGTACTTC
CASSSAGTSGEEYF
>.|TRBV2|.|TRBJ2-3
TGTGCCAGCAGCCTAGGGGGGGGCACAGATACGCAGTATTTT
CASSLGGGTDTQYF
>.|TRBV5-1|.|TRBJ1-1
TGCGCCAGCAGCTTGGGCCCCCCGAGAGGGACAGCTTTCTTT
CASSLGPPRGTAFF
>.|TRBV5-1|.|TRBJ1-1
TGCGCCAGCAGCCCCGACAGAGCCATGAACACTGAAGCTTTCTTT
CASSPDRAMNTEAFF
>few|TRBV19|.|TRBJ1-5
TGTGCCAGTAGACGGGGGGAGCATCAGCCCCAGCATTTT
CASRRGEHQPQHF
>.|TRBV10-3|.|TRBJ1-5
TGTGCCATCAGCAATTCTCCGAGTAATCAGCCCCAGCATTTT
CAISNSPSNQPQHF
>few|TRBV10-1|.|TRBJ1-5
TGCGCCAGCAGTGATAGGGGCAATCAGCCCCAGCATTTT
CASSDRGNQPQHF
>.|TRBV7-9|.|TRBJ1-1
TGTGCCAGCAGCTTATATGAGAACACTGAAGCTTTCTTT
CASSLYENTEAFF
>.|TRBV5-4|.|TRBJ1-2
TGTGCCAGCAGAACCGGGACGGACTATGGCTACACCTTC
CASRTGTDYGYTF
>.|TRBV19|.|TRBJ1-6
TGTGCCAGTAGTATAGTCAGCGGGAGCTCCTATAATTCACCCCTCCACTTT
CASSIVSGSSYNSPLHF
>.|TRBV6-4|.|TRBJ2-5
TGTGCCAGCAGTGAGATAGGGGTCCAAGAGACCCAGTACTTC
CASSEIGVQETQYF
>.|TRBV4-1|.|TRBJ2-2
TGCGCCAGCAGCCAACAGCGGGTAGAGACCGGGGAGCTGTTTTTT
CASSQQRVETGELFF
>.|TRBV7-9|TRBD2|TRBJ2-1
TGTGCCAGCAGCTTAGCGCTGGGACTAGCGGGAAAGGGGCAGTTCTTC
CASSLALGLAGKGQFF
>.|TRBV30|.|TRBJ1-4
TGTGCCTGGTCCGGGACGGTCAATGAAAAACTGTTTTTT
CAWSGTVNEKLFF
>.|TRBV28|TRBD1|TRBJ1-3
TGTGCCAGCAGTCGCGGGACAGGGATGAACACCATATATTTT
CASSRGTGMNTIYF
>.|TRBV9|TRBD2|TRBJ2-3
TGTGCCAGCAGCGTAGGTAGCGGGGGGGAATATACGCAGTATTTT
CASSVGSGGEYTQYF
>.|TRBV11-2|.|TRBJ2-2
TGTGCCAGCAGCTTAGACGACCCTAGGGGTGCCGGGGAGCTGTTTTTT
CASSLDDPRGAGELFF